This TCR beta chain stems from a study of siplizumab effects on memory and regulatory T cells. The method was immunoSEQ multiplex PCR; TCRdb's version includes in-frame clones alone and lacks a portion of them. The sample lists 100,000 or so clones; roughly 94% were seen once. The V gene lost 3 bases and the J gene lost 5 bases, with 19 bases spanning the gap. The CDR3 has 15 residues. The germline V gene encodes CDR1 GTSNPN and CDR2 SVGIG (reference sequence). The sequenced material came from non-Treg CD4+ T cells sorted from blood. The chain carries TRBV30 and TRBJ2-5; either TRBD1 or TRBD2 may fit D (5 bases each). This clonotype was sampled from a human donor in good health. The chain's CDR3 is CAWRDWRVKGETQYF. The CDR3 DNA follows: TGTGCCTGGAGAGATTGGCGGGTGAAGGGGGAGACCCAGTACTTC.